The 23 T cell receptor beta chains below come from one sample, sequenced in a study of monozygotic twins with inflammatory bowel disease. Reanalyzing the 5' RACE reads, TCRdb keeps one entry per CDR3 protein, without DNA. Its listing shows 210,000 or so distinct CDR3 sequences. Sequencing was performed on blood. The receptors come from a human donor with ulcerative colitis or Crohn's disease, or a healthy co-twin of an affected twin (not recorded which).

The chain uses TRBV11-2 and TRBJ2-7; lacking DNA, the TRBD2 call made by TCRdb goes unchecked. The CDR3 runs 12 residues. Germline values: CDR1 SGHAT, CDR2 FQNNGV. The CDR3 loop is CASSWEGYEQYF.

V gene TRBV20-1 combines with J gene TRBJ2-1; the D call of TRBD1 rests on TCRdb alone, since no DNA is present to check it. This CDR3 contains 13 residues. Germline CDR1 reads DFQATT; CDR2 reads SNEGSKA (reference sequence). CDR3 protein: CSARTGYYNEQFF.

The V gene is TRBV20-1, the J gene TRBJ1-1. Germline V gene lookup returns CDR1 DFQATT and CDR2 SNEGSKA (reference sequence). The CDR3 totals 17 residues. The CDR3 loop is CSARTSGTREMNTEAFF.

V and J are TRBV7-2 and TRBJ1-2; TCRdb selects TRBD1, and the lack of DNA leaves this call unchecked. CDR3 length: 14 residues. Germline lookup yields CDR1 SGHTA and CDR2 FQGNSA. This chain's CDR3 is CASSVARGGYGYTF.

This chain connects TRBV6-6 to TRBJ1-3. Germline-derived CDR1 and CDR2 are MNHNY and SVGAGI (reference sequence). This CDR3 region has 13 residues. The CDR3 region is CASVRVNGNTIYF.

The rearrangement links TRBV11-2 to TRBJ2-6; the D gene TCRdb calls, TRBD1, cannot be checked with no DNA. Germline lookup yields CDR1 SGHAT and CDR2 FQNNGV. The CDR3 length is 15 residues. The CDR3 reads CASSLGGKGANVLTF. Full variable domain (remainder filled in from reference TRBV11-2 and TRBJ2-6): EAGVAQSPRYKIIEKRQSVAFWCNPISGHATLYWYQQILGQGPKLLIQFQNNGVVDDSQLPKDRFSAERLKGVDSTLKIQPAKLEDSAVYLCASSLGGKGANVLTFGAGSRLTVL.

Here the CDR3 reads CASSLTGANVLTF. The rearrangement links TRBV5-1 to TRBJ2-6. CDR3 size: 13 residues. The germline CDR1 and CDR2 sequences are SGHRS and YFSETQ.

CDR3 region: CSARLPGLSYNEQFF. V usage is TRBV20-1 and J usage is TRBJ2-1; the TCRdb call, TRBD2, lacks DNA for checking. The V gene's germline CDR1 is DFQATT and CDR2 SNEGSKA (reference sequence). The CDR3 runs to 15 residues.

CDR3 loop: CASSQDRGVSAGELFF. The gene calls are TRBV4-3 and TRBJ2-2; no DNA is available, so the TRBD2 call from TCRdb remains unchecked. CDR3 length: 16 amino acids. CDR1 and CDR2 (germline): LGHNA, YSLEER.

The chain employs TRBV20-1 and TRBJ2-6. The CDR3 contains 11 residues. Germline V lookup: CDR1 DFQATT, CDR2 SNEGSKA (reference sequence). CDR3 residues: CSGAGANVLTF.

The chain couples TRBV7-9 to TRBJ2-3; checking the TCRdb D call of TRBD2 is not possible without DNA. The CDR3 extends over 16 amino acids. CDR1 and CDR2 from the germline V gene are SEHNR and FQNEAQ (reference sequence). CDR3 in amino acids: CASRPTSGRLVDTQYF.

CDR3 sequence reads: CASSFPLADSTDTQYF. The chain combines TRBV5-6 with TRBJ2-3; the D call of TRBD2 rests on TCRdb alone, since no DNA is present to check it. Germline V gene sequence: CDR1 SGHDT, CDR2 YYEEEE. CDR3 size: 16 residues.

The rearrangement joins TRBV10-3 to TRBJ1-6. There are 14 residues in the CDR3. The V gene's germline CDR1 is ENHRY and CDR2 SYGVKD. CDR3: CASRASSYNSPLHF.

This sequence joins TRBV18 and TRBJ2-7; as DNA is missing, the TRBD2 call by TCRdb cannot be tested. Looked up from germline, CDR1 is KGHSH and CDR2 is LQKENI. The CDR3 is 14 amino acids. CDR3 sequence: CASSRSSGVYEQYF.

This chain connects TRBV12-3 or TRBV12-4 to TRBJ1-5. The CDR3 spans 15 residues. CDR3 loop: CASSHGSYSNQPQHF.

The CDR3 loop reads CSARDLSWGYEETQYF. This chain links TRBV20-1 with TRBJ2-5. This CDR3 has 16 amino acids. Germline values: CDR1 DFQATT, CDR2 SNEGSKA (reference sequence).

The rearrangement uses TRBV10-3 and TRBJ2-5; as DNA is missing, the TRBD1 call by TCRdb cannot be tested. Germline CDR1 is ENHRY and CDR2 is SYGVKD. This CDR3 has 13 residues. CDR3 in amino acids: CAISDDSQETQYF.

The chain employs TRBV12-3 or TRBV12-4 and TRBJ2-5; the TRBD1 assignment by TCRdb is unverifiable without DNA. The CDR3 contains 18 residues. The chain's CDR3 is CASSLGQGTHILQETQYF.

The genes are TRBV9 and TRBJ2-2; TCRdb proposes TRBD1, but this gene call is untestable without DNA. CDR3 size: 16 residues. Germline CDR1 is SGDLS and CDR2 is YYNGEE. This CDR3 is CASSVEQGAGTGELFF.

The rearrangement joins TRBV12-3 or TRBV12-4 to TRBJ1-6. This CDR3 has 17 amino acids. CDR3 in amino acids: CASSLTHKTSFGTPLHF.

The J gene is TRBJ1-1, the V gene TRBV7-3; TCRdb reports TRBD1, a call that lacks DNA to check it against. This CDR3 contains 15 residues. Germline CDR1 and CDR2: SGHTA and FQGTGA. The CDR3: CASSASGQGLTEAFF.

The J gene is TRBJ1-5, the V gene TRBV6-5. CDR1 is MNHEY and CDR2 is SVGAGI in the germline V gene. This CDR3 is built from 15 residues. The CDR3 sequence: CASSYSRPKDQPQHF.

The rearrangement uses TRBV6-5 and TRBJ1-2; without DNA, the TCRdb call of TRBD1 cannot be checked. Germline V gives CDR1 MNHEY, CDR2 SVGAGI. The CDR3 totals 19 residues. The CDR3: CASSSVGVDPSAANYGYTF.